A selection of T cell receptor beta chains follows, all from one sample in a study of cytomegalovirus exposure and HLA in healthy donors. Here immunoSEQ multiplex PCR was the method, and the copy in TCRdb shows in-frame clones only, minus some. Of roughly 99,000 clones listed, roughly 79% are singletons. Material: PBMCs. These receptors were obtained from a woman between 40 and 55 years old in good health and CMV-seronegative. Each CDR3 is given with its conserved first and last residue. A D gene is named only where the DNA matches it firmly. Expanded clones are given a class, and other clones once, few, many or no size at all.

V gene: TRBV19; clone size: medium-sized; J gene: TRBJ1-5; D gene: .; CDR3 DNA: TGTGCCAGTAGTATAGACGAGTTTCAGCCCCAGCATTTT; CDR3 protein: CASSIDEFQPQHF
V gene: TRBV9; clone size: once; J gene: TRBJ2-5; D gene: TRBD2; CDR3 DNA: TGTGCCAGCAGCGTTAGCGGGCAAGAGACCCAGTACTTC; CDR3 protein: CASSVSGQETQYF
V gene: TRBV7-8; clone size: .; J gene: TRBJ1-5; D gene: .; CDR3 DNA: TGTGCTACTAGCGGGCGGAATCAGCCCCAGCATTTT; CDR3 protein: CATSGRNQPQHF
V gene: TRBV7-6; clone size: .; J gene: TRBJ1-2; D gene: TRBD1; CDR3 DNA: TGTGCCAGCAGCCCCCGCAGCGGACAGGGCCCTGGGGACTTC; CDR3 protein: CASSPRSGQGPGDF
V gene: TRBV6-5; clone size: .; J gene: TRBJ1-2; D gene: .; CDR3 DNA: TGTGCCAGCAGTTACTCGACTACCTATGGCTACACCTTC; CDR3 protein: CASSYSTTYGYTF
V gene: TRBV11-1; clone size: .; J gene: TRBJ2-1; D gene: TRBD1; CDR3 DNA: TGTGCCAGCAGCTCAGGGACAGGGTCAGGCAATGAGCAGTTCTTC; CDR3 protein: CASSSGTGSGNEQFF
V gene: TRBV6-4; clone size: .; J gene: TRBJ2-7; D gene: .; CDR3 DNA: TGTGCCAACCAGCAGTGTCGGCGGACCTACGAGCAGTACTTC; CDR3 protein: CANQQCRRTYEQYF
V gene: TRBV7-2; clone size: .; J gene: TRBJ1-5; D gene: .; CDR3 DNA: TGTGCCAGCAGCGAAAGGGGAAGCCAGCCCCAGCATTTT; CDR3 protein: CASSERGSQPQHF
V gene: TRBV5-6; clone size: .; J gene: TRBJ2-7; D gene: TRBD1; CDR3 DNA: TGTGCCAGCAGCTTGGCTAGACAGGGTCCCGAGCAGTACTTC; CDR3 protein: CASSLARQGPEQYF
V gene: TRBV6-1; clone size: many; J gene: TRBJ2-3; D gene: TRBD2; CDR3 DNA: TGTGCCAGCAGTTCCAGCGGGGGGGCCGCAGATACGCAGTATTTT; CDR3 protein: CASSSSGGAADTQYF
V gene: TRBV30; clone size: once; J gene: TRBJ1-5; D gene: .; CDR3 DNA: TGTGCCTGGAGTGAGCAGGGGAATCAGCCCCAGAATTTT; CDR3 protein: CAWSEQGNQPQNF
V gene: TRBV7-3; clone size: .; J gene: TRBJ1-1; D gene: TRBD1; CDR3 DNA: TGTGCCAGCAGCCCCTCTCGGACAGGTGGGGAAGCTTTCTTT; CDR3 protein: CASSPSRTGGEAFF
V gene: TRBV6-4; clone size: .; J gene: TRBJ1-1; D gene: TRBD1; CDR3 DNA: TGTGCCAGCGAGGGACAGGGGGCGCGTCGGAACACTGAAGCTTTCTTT; CDR3 protein: CASEGQGARRNTEAFF
V gene: TRBV5-4; clone size: .; J gene: TRBJ2-7; D gene: TRBD1; CDR3 DNA: TGTGCCAGCAGCATACCGGGACAGGGGGCCATCTACGAGCAGTACTTC; CDR3 protein: CASSIPGQGAIYEQYF
V gene: TRBV5-4; clone size: .; J gene: TRBJ2-1; D gene: .; CDR3 DNA: TGTGCCAGCAGCTTGGGCGTGCGGGACGAGCAGTTCTTC; CDR3 protein: CASSLGVRDEQFF
V gene: TRBV27; clone size: .; J gene: TRBJ1-1; D gene: .; CDR3 DNA: TGTGCCAGCACTTTTTCATCCCGGGGTGACACTGAAGCTTTCTTT; CDR3 protein: CASTFSSRGDTEAFF
V gene: TRBV18; clone size: once; J gene: TRBJ2-1; D gene: .; CDR3 DNA: TGTGCCAGCTCACCTACGACTGAACCCGGGAATGAGCAGTTCTTC; CDR3 protein: CASSPTTEPGNEQFF
V gene: TRBV29-1; clone size: .; J gene: TRBJ2-7; D gene: TRBD1; CDR3 DNA: TGCAGCGCCGGGGACAGGGGCTCTGGCGAGCAGTACTTC; CDR3 protein: CSAGDRGSGEQYF
V gene: TRBV14; clone size: .; J gene: TRBJ2-1; D gene: .; CDR3 DNA: TGTGCCAGCAGCCAACCCATTGACCCGAGGGTGAGCAATGAGCAGTTCTTC; CDR3 protein: CASSQPIDPRVSNEQFF
V gene: TRBV15; clone size: .; J gene: TRBJ2-7; D gene: .; CDR3 DNA: TGTGCCACCAGCAGAGCCTTGGGACTCTACGAGCAGTACTTC; CDR3 protein: CATSRALGLYEQYF
V gene: TRBV19; clone size: few; J gene: TRBJ2-1; D gene: TRBD1; CDR3 DNA: TGTGCCAGTACGATTAGTGGACAGGGGGCGGGTGAGCAGTTCTTC; CDR3 protein: CASTISGQGAGEQFF
V gene: TRBV7-2; clone size: .; J gene: TRBJ2-7; D gene: .; CDR3 DNA: TGTGCCAGCAGCTCAAGCGACAGGACCTCCTACGAGCAGTACTTC; CDR3 protein: CASSSSDRTSYEQYF
V gene: TRBV29-1; clone size: .; J gene: TRBJ1-1; D gene: .; CDR3 DNA: TGCAGCGTCGCCCCCGGGTGGACTGAAGCTTTCTTT; CDR3 protein: CSVAPGWTEAFF
V gene: TRBV5-4; clone size: .; J gene: TRBJ1-6; D gene: .; CDR3 DNA: TGTGCCAGCAGCTTATCAGGGAACTTTTATAATTCACCCCTCCACTTT; CDR3 protein: CASSLSGNFYNSPLHF
V gene: TRBV11-2; clone size: .; J gene: TRBJ1-2; D gene: .; CDR3 DNA: TGTGCCAGCAGCGTGGCGGGGGGCAGCTATGGCTACACCTTC; CDR3 protein: CASSVAGGSYGYTF
V gene: TRBV11-3; clone size: .; J gene: TRBJ1-1; D gene: .; CDR3 DNA: TGTGCCAGCAGCAAGGGGATCATGAACACTGAAGCTTTCTTT; CDR3 protein: CASSKGIMNTEAFF
V gene: TRBV6-6; clone size: once; J gene: TRBJ1-5; D gene: TRBD1; CDR3 DNA: TGTGCCAGCACGCCAGGGGGCCCGGGACAGCCCCAGCATTTT; CDR3 protein: CASTPGGPGQPQHF
V gene: TRBV11-1; clone size: .; J gene: TRBJ1-1; D gene: .; CDR3 DNA: TGTGCCAGCAGCCTAGGACACTACACTGAAGCTTTCTTT; CDR3 protein: CASSLGHYTEAFF
V gene: TRBV2; clone size: .; J gene: TRBJ1-4; D gene: .; CDR3 DNA: TGTGCCAGCAGAGAGCAGGACAGACCTAATGAAAAACTGTTTTTT; CDR3 protein: CASREQDRPNEKLFF
V gene: TRBV4-1; clone size: .; J gene: TRBJ1-1; D gene: TRBD1; CDR3 DNA: TGCGCCAGTCTGACCGAGGACAGGGCCATGAACACTGAAGCTTTCTTT; CDR3 protein: CASLTEDRAMNTEAFF
V gene: TRBV5-6; clone size: .; J gene: TRBJ2-3; D gene: TRBD2; CDR3 DNA: TGTGCCAGCAGCTTTTTGAACCAGCGGGGGCGGGATACGCAGTATTTT; CDR3 protein: CASSFLNQRGRDTQYF
V gene: TRBV7-2; clone size: .; J gene: TRBJ2-7; D gene: TRBD2; CDR3 DNA: TGTGCCAGCAGCTCGGGACTAGCGGGGACCTACGAGCAGTACTTC; CDR3 protein: CASSSGLAGTYEQYF
V gene: TRBV5-6; clone size: once; J gene: TRBJ2-7; D gene: TRBD1; CDR3 DNA: TGTGCCAGCAGCAGGACCGGGACAGGGGGTTTCGACGAGCAGTACTTC; CDR3 protein: CASSRTGTGGFDEQYF
V gene: TRBV6-5; clone size: .; J gene: TRBJ2-5; D gene: TRBD2; CDR3 DNA: TGTGCCAGCACCCCAGCGGGGGAAGAGACCCAGTACTTC; CDR3 protein: CASTPAGEETQYF
V gene: TRBV28; clone size: .; J gene: TRBJ1-5; D gene: .; CDR3 DNA: TGTGCCAGCAGTTTAAATGGGTACAGGGCAGGGTTGGTTAATCAGCCCCAGAATTTT; CDR3 protein: CASSLNGYRAGLVNQPQNF
V gene: TRBV4-3; clone size: .; J gene: TRBJ1-2; D gene: .; CDR3 DNA: TGCGCCAGCAGCCCGACACCTCACCCAATCCGGAATGGCTACACCTTC; CDR3 protein: CASSPTPHPIRNGYTF
V gene: TRBV28; clone size: .; J gene: TRBJ2-3; D gene: .; CDR3 DNA: TGTGCCAGCAGTTCCGGTTCAGATACGCAGTATTTT; CDR3 protein: CASSSGSDTQYF
V gene: TRBV27; clone size: few; J gene: TRBJ2-7; D gene: .; CDR3 DNA: TGTGCCAGCAGCTTTGCAGGGGGGCACTCGGAGGAGCAGTACTTC; CDR3 protein: CASSFAGGHSEEQYF
V gene: TRBV10-3; clone size: .; J gene: TRBJ1-5; D gene: TRBD1; CDR3 DNA: TGTGCCACCGGGACAGGTTCCAATCAGCCCCAGCATTTT; CDR3 protein: CATGTGSNQPQHF
V gene: TRBV6-5; clone size: .; J gene: TRBJ2-7; D gene: .; CDR3 DNA: TGTGCCAGCAGTTCCCTCACTCCCTCCTACGAGCAGTACTTC; CDR3 protein: CASSSLTPSYEQYF
V gene: TRBV4-3; clone size: .; J gene: TRBJ1-2; D gene: .; CDR3 DNA: TGCGCCAGCAGCCAAGATTTCCGGGGTGATGGCTACACCTTC; CDR3 protein: CASSQDFRGDGYTF
V gene: TRBV30; clone size: .; J gene: TRBJ1-6; D gene: .; CDR3 DNA: TGTGCCTGGAGTTTCGAGGGATCGTATAATTCACCCCTCCACTTT; CDR3 protein: CAWSFEGSYNSPLHF